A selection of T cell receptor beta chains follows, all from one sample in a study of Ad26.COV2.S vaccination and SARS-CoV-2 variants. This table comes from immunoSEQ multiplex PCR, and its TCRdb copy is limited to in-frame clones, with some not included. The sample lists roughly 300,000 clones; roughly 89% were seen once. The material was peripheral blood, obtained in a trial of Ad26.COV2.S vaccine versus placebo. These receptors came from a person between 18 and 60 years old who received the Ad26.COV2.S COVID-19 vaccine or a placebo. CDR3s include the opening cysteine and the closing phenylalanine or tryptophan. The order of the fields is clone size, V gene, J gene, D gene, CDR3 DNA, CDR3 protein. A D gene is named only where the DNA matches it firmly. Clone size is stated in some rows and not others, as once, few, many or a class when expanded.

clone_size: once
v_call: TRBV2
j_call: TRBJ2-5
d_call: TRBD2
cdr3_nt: TGTGCCAGCAGGGAACTAGCGGGAGAGGTGGAGACCCAGTACTTC
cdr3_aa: CASRELAGEVETQYF

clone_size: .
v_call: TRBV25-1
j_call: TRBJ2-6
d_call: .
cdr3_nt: TGTGCCAGCAGTTCCAGCTCTGGGGCCAACGTCCTGACTTTC
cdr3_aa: CASSSSSGANVLTF

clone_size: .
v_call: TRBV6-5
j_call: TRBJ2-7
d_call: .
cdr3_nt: TGTGCCAGCAGTTACTCGATCCTAGCCGAGCAGTACTTC
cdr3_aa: CASSYSILAEQYF

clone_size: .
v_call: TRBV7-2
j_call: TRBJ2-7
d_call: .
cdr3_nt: TGTGCCAGCAGCTTAGGGGGTTTTGTTTCCGAGCAGTACTTC
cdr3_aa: CASSLGGFVSEQYF

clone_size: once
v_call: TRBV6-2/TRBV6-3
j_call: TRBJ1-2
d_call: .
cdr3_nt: TGTGCCAGCAGTTACAGGGGATCACGACGCACCTTC
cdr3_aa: CASSYRGSRRTF

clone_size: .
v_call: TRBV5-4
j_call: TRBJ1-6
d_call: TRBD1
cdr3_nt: TGTGCCAGCAGCCCAGGACAGGGGGAGAATTCACCCCTCCACTTT
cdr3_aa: CASSPGQGENSPLHF

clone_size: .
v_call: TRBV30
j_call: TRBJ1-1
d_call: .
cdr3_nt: TGTGCCTGGAGTGTAGCCTGGGGGGTGGGGACTGAAGCTTTCTTT
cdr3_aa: CAWSVAWGVGTEAFF

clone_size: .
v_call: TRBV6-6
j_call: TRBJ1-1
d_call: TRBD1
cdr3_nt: TGTGCCAGCAGTTACACAGGGGGCGCGGCCACTGAAGCTTTCTTT
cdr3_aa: CASSYTGGAATEAFF

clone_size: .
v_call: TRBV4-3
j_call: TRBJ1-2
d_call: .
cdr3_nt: TGCGCCAGCAGCCAAGAAAGGCAGGTTGCACTTGGCTACACCTTC
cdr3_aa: CASSQERQVALGYTF

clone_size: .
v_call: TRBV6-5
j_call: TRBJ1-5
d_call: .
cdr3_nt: TGTGCCAGCAGTTACTCGAGACAGATCAATCAGCCCCAGCATTTT
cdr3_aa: CASSYSRQINQPQHF

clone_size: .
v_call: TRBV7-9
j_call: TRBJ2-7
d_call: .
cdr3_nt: TGTGCCAGCAGGAAGGACCCACACTACGAGCAGTACTTC
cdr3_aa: CASRKDPHYEQYF

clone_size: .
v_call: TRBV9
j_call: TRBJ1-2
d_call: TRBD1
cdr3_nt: TGTGCCAGCAGCTCAGGGGGTGACGGTGTCTATGGCTACACCTTC
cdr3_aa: CASSSGGDGVYGYTF

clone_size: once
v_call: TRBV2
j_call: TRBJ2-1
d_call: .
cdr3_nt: TGTGCCAGCAGTGAAGACAGTATCGTGAATGAGCAGTTCTTC
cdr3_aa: CASSEDSIVNEQFF

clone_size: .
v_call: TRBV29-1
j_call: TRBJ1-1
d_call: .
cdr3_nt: TGCAGCGTAGGAGGGATGAACACTGAAGCTTTCTTT
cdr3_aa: CSVGGMNTEAFF

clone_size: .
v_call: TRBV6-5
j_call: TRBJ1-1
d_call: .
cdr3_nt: TGTGCCAGCAGTTATTCCGGGGGCAGGAGCGGGACTGAAGCTTTCTTT
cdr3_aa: CASSYSGGRSGTEAFF

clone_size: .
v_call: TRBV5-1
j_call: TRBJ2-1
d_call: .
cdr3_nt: TGCGCCAGCAGCATCTCGGTGACAGAAAATGAGCAGTTCTTC
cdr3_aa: CASSISVTENEQFF

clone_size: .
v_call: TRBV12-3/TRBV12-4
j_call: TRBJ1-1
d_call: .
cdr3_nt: TGTGCCAGCAGTACTACAGGTCTCACTGAAGCTTTCTTT
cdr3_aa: CASSTTGLTEAFF

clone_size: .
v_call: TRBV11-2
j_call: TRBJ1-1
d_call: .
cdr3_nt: TGTGCCAGCAGCTTAGTGGGCACTCCTCGCGCTGAAGCTTTCTTT
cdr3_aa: CASSLVGTPRAEAFF

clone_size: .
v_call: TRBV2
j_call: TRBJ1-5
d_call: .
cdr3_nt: TGTGCCAGCAGTGAATGGGACAATCAGCCCCAGCATTTT
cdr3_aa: CASSEWDNQPQHF

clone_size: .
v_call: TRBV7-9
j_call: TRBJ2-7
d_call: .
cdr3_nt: TGTGCCAGCAGCCCCACGGTGGGCTCCTACGAGCAGTACTTC
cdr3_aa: CASSPTVGSYEQYF

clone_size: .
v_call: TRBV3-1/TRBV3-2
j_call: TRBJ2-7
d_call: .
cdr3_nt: TGTGCCAGCAGCCGACAGACAGACTCCTACGAGCAGTACTTC
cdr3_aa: CASSRQTDSYEQYF

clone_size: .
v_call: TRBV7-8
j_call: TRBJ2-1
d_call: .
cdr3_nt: TGTGCCAGCAGCTTATGGCAGGGGATCGTCTACAATGAGCAGTTCTTC
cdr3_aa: CASSLWQGIVYNEQFF

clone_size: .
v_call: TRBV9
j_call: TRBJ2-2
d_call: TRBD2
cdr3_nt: TGTGCCAGCAGCCTCAGGACTAGCGGGAAGGGCACCGGGGAGCTGTTTTTT
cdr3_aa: CASSLRTSGKGTGELFF

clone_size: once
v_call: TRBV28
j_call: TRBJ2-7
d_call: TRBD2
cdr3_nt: TGTGCCAGCAGTACCTGGACTAGCAGGAGCTCCTACGAGCAGTACTTC
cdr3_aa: CASSTWTSRSSYEQYF

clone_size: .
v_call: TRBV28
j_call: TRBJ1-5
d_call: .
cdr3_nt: TGTGCCAGCAGTTTAATCGGCAGAAATAGCAATCAGCCCCAGCATTTT
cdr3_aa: CASSLIGRNSNQPQHF

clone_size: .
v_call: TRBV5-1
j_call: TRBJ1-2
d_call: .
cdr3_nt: TGCGCCAGCAGCTTGACTACAGGGAACTATGGCTACACCTTC
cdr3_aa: CASSLTTGNYGYTF

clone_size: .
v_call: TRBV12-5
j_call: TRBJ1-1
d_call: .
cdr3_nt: TGTGCTAGTGGTGGGGAACTTACTGAAGCTTTCTTT
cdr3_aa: CASGGELTEAFF

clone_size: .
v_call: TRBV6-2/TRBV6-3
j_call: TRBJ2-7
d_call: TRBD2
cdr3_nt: TGTGCCAGCAGTTTGGAGCGGGGGGCCTCCGAGCAGTACTTC
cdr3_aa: CASSLERGASEQYF

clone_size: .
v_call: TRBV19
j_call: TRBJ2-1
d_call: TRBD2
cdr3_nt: TGTGCCAGTAGTATCACTAGCGGAACCTACAATGAGCAGTTCTTC
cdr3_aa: CASSITSGTYNEQFF